This T cell receptor beta chain is from a study of vaccination and CD4 T cells after COVID-19. For the study at large: Samples after vaccination came a median around 70 days past dose two, ranging 14 to 241. Overlapping peptides covering the spike proteins of SARS-CoV-2, HCoV-NL63, HCoV-OC43 and HCoV-229E were added to stimulate cells.

This CDR3 has 17 amino acids. In germline, CDR1 is SGHTA, CDR2 FQGNSA. Worth noting for this clonotype: Its antigen remains unknown.

An Oncomine TCR Beta short-read assay was used to sequence the DNA from cultured CD4+ T cells. Cultures of CD4+ T cells served as the source for extracting genomic DNA. TCRdb reprocessed the PCR reads with MiXCR, giving one entry per CDR3 protein. The profile covers more than 10,000 distinct CDR3 sequences, with roughly 30% appearing a single time and less than 15% taken by the ten largest. Treatment given: roughly 10-day PBMC culture with coronavirus spike peptide pools or control peptides (ViraFEST assay). First, ViraFEST expanded antigen-specific T cells with peptide pools, and next it sequenced the TCRs.

The chain carries TRBV7-2 and TRBJ2-1; 7 bases line up with TRBD1. The J call may be mistaken, given a closer DNA end match to TRBJ2-7. The sequencing here drew on CD4+ T cells from blood, cultured in vitro, taken after SARS-CoV-2 vaccination. The TCR originated in a human donor who had recovered from COVID-19. The CDR3 reads CASSKLSPGDRDDEQYF. The DNA of the CDR3 is TGTGCCAGCAGCAAACTCAGCCCCGGAGACAGGGACGACGAGCAGTACTTC.